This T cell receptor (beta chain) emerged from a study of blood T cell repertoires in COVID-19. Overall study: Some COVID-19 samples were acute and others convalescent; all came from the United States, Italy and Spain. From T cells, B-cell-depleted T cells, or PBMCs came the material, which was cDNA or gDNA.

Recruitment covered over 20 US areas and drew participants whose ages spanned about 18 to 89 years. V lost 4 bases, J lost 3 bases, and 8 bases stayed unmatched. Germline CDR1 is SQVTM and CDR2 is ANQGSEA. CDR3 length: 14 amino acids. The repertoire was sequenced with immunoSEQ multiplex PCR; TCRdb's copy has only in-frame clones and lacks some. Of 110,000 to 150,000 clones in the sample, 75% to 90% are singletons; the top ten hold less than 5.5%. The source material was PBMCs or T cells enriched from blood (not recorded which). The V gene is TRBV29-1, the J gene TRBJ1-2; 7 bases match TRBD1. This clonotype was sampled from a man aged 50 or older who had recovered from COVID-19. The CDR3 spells CSVGAGGGDYGYTF. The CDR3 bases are TGCAGCGTTGGGGCAGGGGGTGGGGACTATGGCTACACCTTC.